This entry is about one T cell receptor beta chain. The target antigen is unknown. Method: immunoSEQ multiplex PCR; TCRdb's copy keeps in-frame clones and lacks some. The table lists 20,000 to 30,000 clones, 85% to 95% of them singletons, with roughly 2.1% in the top ten. The sample comes from a study of graft-versus-host responses after intestinal transplantation. Study in general: Anti-thymocyte globulin induction, then tacrolimus and steroids for two to four years, went to all recipients. Overall study findings and caveats: GvH clonotypes were identified within recipient marrow, with a subset emerging first in ileum or blood.

This CDR3 has 16 amino acids. V shed 3 bases and J 6 bases; nucleotides not matched to a gene: 10. CDR1 and CDR2 from the germline V gene are SGDLS and YYNGEE. This clonotype was sampled from a human patient who received an intestinal transplant, so some T cells may come from the graft donor. The chain employs TRBV9 and TRBJ2-3; the match to TRBD1 covers 10 bases. Sample: PBMCs, taken roughly 41 days after intestinal transplant. The CDR3, as DNA: TGTGCCAGCAGCGACCCGGGACAGGGGCGCGGTGATACGCAGTATTTT. Its protein product is CASSDPGQGRGDTQYF.